The T cell receptor (beta chain) described here comes from a study of tumor and adjacent non-tumor tissue in lung cancer. About the study: Around 4.2 million productive TCRbeta reads were obtained per sample on average.

On this clonotype itself: One end of the junction does not line up with germline, which may come from a read error.

The library came from three nested PCR rounds adapted from ARM-PCR protocols. TCRdb redid the calling of the multiplex PCR reads with MiXCR, one entry per CDR3 protein. The data show some 80,000 distinct CDR3 sequences, with less than 85% seen just once and 40% held by the top ten. This CDR3 has 15 residues. The germline gives CDR1 SGHNT, CDR2 YENEEA. This sample's RNA came from whole unsorted tissue. This non-tumor lung sample came from over 3 cm beyond the tumor edge. Chemotherapy-naive patients with new lung cancer underwent thoracic surgery in China, August–November 2014. The rearrangement links TRBV11-3 to TRBJ2-1; 9 bases are a match to TRBD1. This TCR was recovered from a man between 65 and 79 years old with non-small cell lung cancer. What was sequenced was distant non-tumor lung tissue. CDR3 region: CVSIIDRGTYNEQLF. CDR3 DNA sequence: TGTGTCAGCATCATCGACAGGGGGACCTACAATGAGCAGCTCTTC.